A selection of T cell receptor beta chains follows, all from one sample in a study of shared clonotypes between healthy human individuals. Produced via immunoSEQ multiplex PCR; TCRdb's table is partial and in-frame only. The sample yields about 330,000 clones, more than 75% seen once. Specimen: memory CD8+ T cells sorted from blood. The receptor set was obtained from a young man in good health. CDR3s include the opening cysteine and the closing phenylalanine or tryptophan. A D gene is named only where the DNA matches it firmly. The size entry is marked missing in some rows and otherwise reads once, few, many or a size class.

J | size | length | V | D | CDR3 | DNA
TRBJ2-6 | - | 17 | TRBV4-1 | TRBD1 | CASSPDRVFDGANVLTF | TGCGCCAGCAGCCCGGACAGGGTCTTTGACGGGGCCAACGTCCTGACTTTC
TRBJ1-6 | once | 15 | TRBV18 | - | CASSKARGAISPLHF | TGTGCCAGCTCAAAGGCCCGTGGGGCTATTTCACCCCTCCACTTT
TRBJ2-1 | - | 15 | TRBV9 | - | CASSVEVGGANEQFF | TGTGCCAGCAGCGTAGAGGTAGGGGGTGCAAATGAGCAGTTCTTC
TRBJ1-4 | - | 19 | TRBV2 | - | CASSEKGVIYSTRNEKLFF | TGTGCCAGCAGTGAAAAGGGGGTAATATACTCCACACGGAATGAAAAACTGTTTTTT
TRBJ2-7 | - | 13 | TRBV15 | - | CATSRVNSYEQYF | TGTGCCACCAGCAGAGTGAACAGCTACGAGCAGTACTTC
TRBJ1-2 | - | 15 | TRBV2 | - | CASSDRQDANYGYTF | TGTGCCAGCAGCGATCGACAGGACGCTAACTATGGCTACACCTTC
TRBJ2-3 | - | 15 | TRBV6-5 | TRBD1 | CASSYTGGVSDTQYF | TGTGCCAGCAGTTACACAGGGGGCGTCTCAGATACGCAGTATTTT
TRBJ1-2 | - | 14 | TRBV7-6 | - | CASSFAGSSYGYTF | TGTGCCAGCAGCTTTGCAGGTTCTTCCTATGGCTACACCTTC
TRBJ2-1 | once | 16 | TRBV11-2 | TRBD2 | CASSLEGVAGVNEQFF | TGTGCCAGCAGCTTAGAAGGGGTAGCGGGAGTCAATGAGCAGTTCTTC
TRBJ2-7 | - | 14 | TRBV5-1 | TRBD2 | CASSFTGLAAEQYF | TGCGCCAGCAGCTTTACAGGACTAGCTGCCGAGCAGTACTTC
TRBJ1-5 | - | 15 | TRBV4-3 | - | CASSRRRDSNQPQHF | TGCGCCAGCAGCCGGCGAAGGGACTCCAATCAGCCCCAGCATTTT
TRBJ2-3 | - | 14 | TRBV9 | - | CASSPGQSTDTQYF | TGTGCCAGCAGCCCCGGACAGAGCACAGATACGCAGTATTTT
TRBJ2-7 | - | 13 | TRBV27 | - | CASSSSTSYEQYF | TGTGCCAGCAGTTCCTCCACTTCCTACGAGCAGTACTTC
TRBJ2-7 | - | 15 | TRBV27 | - | CASSPQAQPTHEQYF | TGTGCCAGCAGTCCCCAGGCTCAACCCACCCACGAGCAGTACTTC
TRBJ1-1 | - | 19 | TRBV5-1 | TRBD1 | CASSPGQGAPGPNSTEAFF | TGCGCCAGCAGCCCGGGACAGGGGGCTCCAGGCCCTAATAGCACTGAAGCTTTCTTT
TRBJ2-7 | - | 18 | TRBV4-1 | TRBD2 | CASSQDSPPVAGDYEQYF | TGCGCCAGCAGCCAAGATAGCCCCCCGGTAGCGGGGGACTACGAGCAGTACTTC
TRBJ1-1 | - | 13 | TRBV27 | - | CASRPTGNTEAFF | TGTGCCAGCAGGCCGACAGGGAACACTGAAGCTTTCTTT
TRBJ2-6 | once | 14 | TRBV5-6 | - | CASRDRKRANVLTF | TGTGCCAGCCGGGATCGGAAAAGGGCCAACGTCCTGACTTTC
TRBJ2-5 | few | 15 | TRBV4-1 | - | CASSQYGQEEETQYF | TGCGCCAGCAGCCAATATGGGCAGGAGGAAGAGACCCAGTACTTC
TRBJ2-7 | - | 13 | TRBV19 | TRBD1 | CASSSTGGYEQYF | TGTGCCAGTAGTTCGACAGGGGGCTACGAGCAGTACTTC
TRBJ2-7 | - | 14 | TRBV5-1 | TRBD1 | CASSLSTGAYEQYF | TGCGCCAGCAGCTTGTCAACAGGGGCGTACGAGCAGTACTTC
TRBJ2-1 | once | 13 | TRBV5-4 | - | CASSQGPANEQFF | TGTGCCAGCAGCCAGGGACCCGCCAATGAGCAGTTCTTC
TRBJ2-7 | many | 16 | TRBV10-2 | - | CASSDPLEGAHIKQYF | TGCGCCAGCAGTGACCCTTTGGAGGGGGCGCATATCAAGCAGTACTTC